One sample yielded the 22 T cell receptor beta chains listed below, sequenced in a study of cytomegalovirus exposure and HLA in healthy donors. This PCR relied on a set of 60 Vbeta primers and 13 Jbeta primers. Assay used: immunoSEQ multiplex PCR; TCRdb lists only in-frame clones, some missing. The table records 100,000 to 150,000 clones, approximately 80% of them present only once. Sequenced material: PBMCs. Receptors were obtained from a man aged 30 to 39 in good health and CMV-seropositive.

V and J are TRBV29-1 and TRBJ2-1; TRBD2 matches at 7 bases. This CDR3 comprises 12 residues. In germline, CDR1 is SQVTM, CDR2 ANQGSEA. The CDR3 is CSWEGPYNEQFF. The CDR3 DNA reads TGCAGTTGGGAGGGGCCCTACAATGAGCAGTTCTTC.

The chain employs TRBV10-2 and TRBJ2-1; the match to TRBD1 covers 9 bases. Germline-derived CDR1 and CDR2 are WSHSY and SAAADI. There are 16 residues in the CDR3. J lost 9 bases, V lost 0 bases, and 9 bases had no gene match. The CDR3 loop reads CASSESTGTGLGEQFF. The CDR3 nucleotides read TGCGCCAGCAGTGAGTCAACCGGGACAGGGTTAGGTGAGCAGTTCTTC.

The J gene is TRBJ2-7, the V gene TRBV23-1, with 7 nucleotides matching TRBD1. TRBV23-1 is known as an ORF, though its function is uncertain. V gave up 3 bases and J gave up 2 bases; unmatched junction bases: 7. The CDR3 covers 15 residues. The CDR3 DNA reads as TGCGCCAGCAGTCACCACGGACAGGCTCCCTACGAGCAGTACTTC. Its protein product is CASSHHGQAPYEQYF.

This clone showed up just once. V and J are TRBV10-3 and TRBJ1-4; no clear D. From germline, CDR1 is ENHRY and CDR2 SYGVKD. This CDR3 is built from 13 residues. The V end lost 8 bases, the J end lost 1 base, and 8 bases lay between the germline ends. The CDR3 coding sequence is TGTGCCATCGGAGCGGGAACTAATGAAAAACTGTTTTTT. Protein sequence: CAIGAGTNEKLFF.

In DNA, the CDR3 is TGTGCCAGCTCCTTGAGGAATTCACCCCTCCACTTT. It encodes CASSLRNSPLHF. The chain is built from TRBV18 and TRBJ1-6; D ambiguous. The CDR3 extends over 12 amino acids. Germline V gene data show CDR1 as KGHSH and CDR2 as LQKENI. Trimming took off 6 bases at V and 7 bases at J, with 7 bases between the two ends.

The chain uses TRBV18 and TRBJ1-2, with D possibly matching TRBD1 (5 bases). V shed 2 bases and J shed 2 bases, with 12 bases lying between them. The CDR3 loop spans 15 amino acids. CDR1 and CDR2 (germline): KGHSH, LQKENI. The CDR3 nucleotides are TGTGCCAGCTCACCAAGCAGGGAGGCGAACTATGGCTACACCTTC. Its protein is CASSPSREANYGYTF.

This clone was seen a single time. This sequence joins TRBV5-1 and TRBJ1-2, with TRBD1 identical over 8 bases. J lost 6 bases, V lost 0 bases, and 13 bases had no gene match. Germline CDR1 SGHRS, CDR2 YFSETQ. The CDR3 is 17 amino acids. The CDR3 loop reads CASSLESGQGETDGYTF. The DNA of the CDR3 is TGCGCCAGCAGCTTGGAAAGCGGACAGGGAGAAACAGATGGCTACACCTTC.

V and J are TRBV12-5 and TRBJ2-3; TRBD2 matches 8 bases. V trimming: 5 bases; J trimming: 9 bases; junction bases outside the gene matches: 10. The CDR3 has 14 residues. Germline lookup yields CDR1 LGHNT and CDR2 FRNRAP. CDR3 region: CASGPSGGGETQYF. DNA of the CDR3: TGTGCTAGTGGTCCAAGCGGGGGCGGTGAAACGCAGTATTTT. The whole variable domain, remainder taken from reference TRBV12-5 and TRBJ2-3, is DARVTQTPRHKVTEMGQEVTMRCQPILGHNTVFWYRQTMMQGLELLAYFRNRAPLDDSGMPKDRFSAEMPDATLATLKIQPSEPRDSAVYFCASGPSGGGETQYFGPGTRLTVL.

J is TRBJ1-6 and V is TRBV7-8; TRBD1 aligns across 7 bases. Losses at the gene ends were 3 bases for V and 6 bases for J; bases not matched to a gene: 5. The CDR3 spans 15 residues. Germline CDR1 and CDR2: SGHVS and FQNEAQ. CDR3 sequence: CASSFRDSSNSPLHF. In DNA form, the CDR3 reads TGTGCCAGCAGCTTCCGGGACAGCAGTAATTCACCCCTCCACTTT.

This CDR3 reads CASSPPTSYEQYF. CDR3 DNA sequence: TGTGCCAGCAGCCCCCCCACTAGCTACGAGCAGTACTTC. The rearrangement uses TRBV9 and TRBJ2-7, with D perhaps TRBD2 (5 bases). The CDR3 extends over 13 amino acids. In germline, CDR1 is SGDLS, CDR2 YYNGEE. Deletions cut 4 bases from V and 3 bases from J, with 11 bases between.

This chain uses TRBV4-1 with TRBJ1-1, with D unresolved. This CDR3 region has 15 residues. CDR1 and CDR2 (germline): MGHRA, YSYEKL. V shed 0 bases and J shed 0 bases, with 8 bases lying between them. The CDR3 region has the DNA TGCGCCAGCAGCCAAGAACGCCAGATGAACACTGAAGCTTTCTTT. Its protein is CASSQERQMNTEAFF.

The rearrangement uses TRBV11-1 and TRBJ2-1, with D possibly being TRBD1 (5 bases). This CDR3 comprises 12 residues. The ends were cut back, 7 bases at V and 7 bases at J, with 11 bases in the middle. Germline CDR1 is SGHAT and CDR2 is FQDESV (reference sequence). The CDR3 loop reads CASKSAGNEQFF. The CDR3 DNA sequence: TGTGCCAGCAAAAGCGCAGGGAATGAGCAGTTCTTC.

V and J are TRBV4-2 and TRBJ2-5; 9 positions agree with TRBD1. The CDR3 spans 16 residues. Germline assignment: CDR1 LGHNA and CDR2 YNFKEQ. V dropped 0 bases and J dropped 5; count of bases not matched to a gene: 7. As DNA, the CDR3 is TGTGCCAGCAGCCAAGAGGACAGGGGAGGGTTGGAGACCCAGTACTTC. Encoded protein: CASSQEDRGGLETQYF.

The chain combines TRBV27 with TRBJ1-1; no clear D gene. CDR1 is MNHEY, CDR2 SMNVEV, per germline (reference sequence). The CDR3 totals 15 residues. V dropped 2 bases and J dropped 4 bases, with 14 bases sitting between them. The CDR3 DNA reads TGTGCCAGCAGTTTAAGTAAGCGGGCCGGCACTGAAGCTTTCTTT. Translation gives CASSLSKRAGTEAFF.

The rearrangement links TRBV15 to TRBJ1-2; D is uncertain. Germline V gene lookup returns CDR1 LNHNV and CDR2 YYDKDF (reference sequence). This CDR3 contains 15 residues. The V end lost 3 bases, the J end lost 4 bases, and 15 bases lay between the germline ends. The CDR3 bases are TGTGCCACCAGCAGGTTGATGTGGCCTTTCTATGGCTACACCTTC. It encodes CATSRLMWPFYGYTF. Full variable domain (outside the CDR3, taken from reference TRBV15 and TRBJ1-2): DAMVIQNPRYQVTQFGKPVTLSCSQTLNHNVMYWYQQKSSQAPKLLFHYYDKDFNNEADTPDNFQSRRPNTSFCFLDIRSPGLGDTAMYLCATSRLMWPFYGYTFGSGTRLTVV.

In DNA, the CDR3 is TGCAGCGTGACGGGACTCCCGAAAAGCTCCTACAATGAGCAGTTCTTC. It encodes CSVTGLPKSSYNEQFF. This chain connects TRBV29-1 to TRBJ2-1, with D possibly matching TRBD2 (6 bases). The CDR3 is 16 residues long. V was shortened by 6 bases and J by 0 bases, with 18 bases between the two germline ends. CDR1 and CDR2 (germline): SQVTM, ANQGSEA.

This chain joins TRBV15 and TRBJ2-1; a weak D match, TRBD2 (6 bases). Per the germline V gene, CDR1 is LNHNV and CDR2 is YYDKDF (reference sequence). The CDR3 length is 12 residues. The V end was cut by 3 bases, the J end by 8 bases, with 8 bases between. CDR3 loop: CATSSREDEQFF. CDR3 bases: TGTGCCACCAGCAGCAGGGAGGATGAGCAGTTCTTC.

The chain links TRBV5-1 to TRBJ1-1; 9 bases match TRBD1. Trimming cost V 2 bases and J 5 bases; bases outside gene matches: 4. Germline loops: CDR1 SGHRS, CDR2 YFSETQ. The CDR3 loop spans 14 amino acids. CDR3 in DNA: TGCGCCAGCAGCTTACAGGGGGCGCGAACTGAAGCTTTCTTT. Amino acids: CASSLQGARTEAFF.

The J gene is TRBJ2-1, the V gene TRBV7-2; D not certain. Germline V CDR1 and CDR2: SGHTA, FQGNSA. CDR3 length equals 12 residues. Trimming cost V 5 bases and J 6 bases, with 8 bases left between them. In DNA form, the CDR3 reads TGTGCCAGCAGCCTCCTTCTCAATGAGCAGTTCTTC. This encodes CASSLLLNEQFF.

The CDR3 DNA follows: TGTGCCATCAGGGGGGACAGGGGGATCCATGGCTACACCTTC. Residues: CAIRGDRGIHGYTF. The chain uses TRBV10-3 and TRBJ1-2, with 11 positions matching TRBD1. V lost 6 bases, J lost 6 bases, and 6 bases stayed unmatched. Looked up from germline, CDR1 is ENHRY and CDR2 is SYGVKD. The CDR3 runs to 14 residues.

The chain has TRBV7-2 and TRBJ2-7, with 7 bases aligning to TRBD1. Losses at the gene ends were 2 bases for V and 2 bases for J; bases not matched to a gene: 12. The CDR3 sequence is 17 residues long. Germline V lookup: CDR1 SGHTA, CDR2 FQGNSA. CDR3 coding DNA: TGTGCCAGCAGCTTATCGACAGGGTGGGGAGCCCCCTACGAGCAGTACTTC. Amino acids: CASSLSTGWGAPYEQYF. Together with reference TRBV7-2 and TRBJ2-7, the CDR3 gives the full variable domain: GAGVSQSPSNKVTEKGKDVELRCDPISGHTALYWYRQSLGQGLEFLIYFQGNSAPDKSGLPSDRFSAERTGGSVSTLTIQRTQQEDSAVYLCASSLSTGWGAPYEQYFGPGTRLTVT.

This clone was observed a few times. This chain links TRBV6-1 with TRBJ1-4, with D possibly matching TRBD1 (5 bases). Germline CDR1 reads MNHNS; CDR2 reads SASEGT. The CDR3 spans 14 residues. Trimming removed 4 bases at V and 4 bases at J, with 10 bases between. CDR3 DNA sequence: TGTGCCAGCAGTGGTGTCAGGGATAATGAAAAACTGTTTTTT. It specifies CASSGVRDNEKLFF.